This TCR beta chain was captured in a study of T cells of healthy individuals. V dropped 3 bases and J dropped 4; count of bases not matched to a gene: 0. The CDR3 length is 14 residues. The germline V gene has CDR1 SGDLS and CDR2 YYNGEE. One entry per CDR3 protein results from TCRdb running MiXCR on the 5' RACE reads. Among 85,000 to 100,000 distinct CDR3 sequences listed, roughly a sixth were seen once. The chain joins TRBV9 to TRBJ2-1, with TRBD2 matching 11 bases. The sequence was obtained from a human donor in good health. The CDR3 sequence is CASSGLAGYNEQFF. The DNA for the CDR3 is TGTGCCAGCAGCGGACTAGCGGGGTACAATGAGCAGTTCTTC. Full variable domain (missing parts from reference TRBV9 and TRBJ2-1): DSGVTQTPKHLITATGQRVTLRCSPRSGDLSVYWYQQSLDQGLQFLIQYYNGEERAKGNILERFSAQQFPDLHSELNLSSLELGDSALYFCASSGLAGYNEQFFGPGTRLTVL.